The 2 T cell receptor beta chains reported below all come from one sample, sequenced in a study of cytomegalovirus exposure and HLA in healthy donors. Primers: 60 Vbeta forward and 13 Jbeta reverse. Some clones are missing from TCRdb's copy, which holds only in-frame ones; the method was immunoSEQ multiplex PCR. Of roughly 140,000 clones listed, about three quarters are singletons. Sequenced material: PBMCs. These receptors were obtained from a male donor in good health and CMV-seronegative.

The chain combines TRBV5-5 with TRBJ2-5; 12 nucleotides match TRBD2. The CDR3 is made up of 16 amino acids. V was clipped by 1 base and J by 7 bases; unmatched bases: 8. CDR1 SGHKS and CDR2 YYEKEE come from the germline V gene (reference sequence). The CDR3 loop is CASSLRLAGGSGTQYF. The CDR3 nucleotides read TGTGCCAGCAGCTTGCGTCTAGCGGGGGGGTCAGGGACCCAGTACTTC.

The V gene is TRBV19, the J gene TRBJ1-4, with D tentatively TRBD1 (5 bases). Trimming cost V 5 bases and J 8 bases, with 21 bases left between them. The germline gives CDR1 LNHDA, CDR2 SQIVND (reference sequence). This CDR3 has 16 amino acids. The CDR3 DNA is TGTGCCAGTAGTGACCCCGGGACGGCCGGGGGAGAAAAACTGTTTTTT. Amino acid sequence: CASSDPGTAGGEKLFF.